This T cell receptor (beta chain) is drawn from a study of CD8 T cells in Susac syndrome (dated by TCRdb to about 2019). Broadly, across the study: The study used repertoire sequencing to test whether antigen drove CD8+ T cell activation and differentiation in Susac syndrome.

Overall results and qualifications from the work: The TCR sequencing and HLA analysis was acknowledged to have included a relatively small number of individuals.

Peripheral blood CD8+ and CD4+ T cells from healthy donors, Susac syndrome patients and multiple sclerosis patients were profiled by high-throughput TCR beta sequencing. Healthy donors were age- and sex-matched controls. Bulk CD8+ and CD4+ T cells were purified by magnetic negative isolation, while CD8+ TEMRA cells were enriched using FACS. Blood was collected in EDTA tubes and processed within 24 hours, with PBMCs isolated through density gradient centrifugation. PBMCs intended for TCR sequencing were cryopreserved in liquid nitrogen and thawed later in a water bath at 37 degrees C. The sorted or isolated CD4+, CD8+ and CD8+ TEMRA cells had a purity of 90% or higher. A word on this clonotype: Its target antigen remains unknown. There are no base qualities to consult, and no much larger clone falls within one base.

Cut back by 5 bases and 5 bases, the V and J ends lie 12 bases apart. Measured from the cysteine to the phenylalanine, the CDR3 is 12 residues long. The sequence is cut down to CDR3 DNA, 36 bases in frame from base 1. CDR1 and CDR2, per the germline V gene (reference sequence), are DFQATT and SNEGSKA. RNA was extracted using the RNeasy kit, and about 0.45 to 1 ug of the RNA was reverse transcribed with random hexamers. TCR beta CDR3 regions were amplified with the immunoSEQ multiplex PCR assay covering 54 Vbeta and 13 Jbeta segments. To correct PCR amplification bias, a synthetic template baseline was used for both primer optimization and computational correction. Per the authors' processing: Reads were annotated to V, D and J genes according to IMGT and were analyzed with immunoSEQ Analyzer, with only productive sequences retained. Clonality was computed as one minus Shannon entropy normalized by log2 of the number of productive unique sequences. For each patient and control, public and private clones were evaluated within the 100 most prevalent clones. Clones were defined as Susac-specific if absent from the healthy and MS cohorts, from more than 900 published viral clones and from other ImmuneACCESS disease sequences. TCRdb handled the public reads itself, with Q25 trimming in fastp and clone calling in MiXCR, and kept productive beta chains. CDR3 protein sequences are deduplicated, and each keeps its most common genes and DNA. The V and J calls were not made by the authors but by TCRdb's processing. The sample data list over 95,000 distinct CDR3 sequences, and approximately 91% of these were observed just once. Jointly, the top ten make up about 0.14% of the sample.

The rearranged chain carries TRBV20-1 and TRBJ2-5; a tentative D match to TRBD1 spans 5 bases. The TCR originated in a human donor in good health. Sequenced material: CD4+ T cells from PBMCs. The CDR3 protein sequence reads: CSAVPRGETQYF. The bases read TGCAGTGCTGTTCCTAGGGGTGAGACCCAGTACTTC.